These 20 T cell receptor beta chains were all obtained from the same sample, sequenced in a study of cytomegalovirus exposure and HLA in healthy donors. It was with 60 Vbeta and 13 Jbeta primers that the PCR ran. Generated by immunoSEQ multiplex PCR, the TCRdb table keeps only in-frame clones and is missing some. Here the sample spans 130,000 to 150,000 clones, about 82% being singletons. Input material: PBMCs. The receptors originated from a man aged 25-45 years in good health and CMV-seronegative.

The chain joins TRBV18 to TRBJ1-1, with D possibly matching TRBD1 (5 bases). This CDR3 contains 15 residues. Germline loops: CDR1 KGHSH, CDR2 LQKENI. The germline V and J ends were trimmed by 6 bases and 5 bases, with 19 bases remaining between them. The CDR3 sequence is CASSLNRPRETEAFF. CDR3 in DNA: TGTGCCAGCTCGCTAAACAGGCCCCGGGAGACTGAAGCTTTCTTT.

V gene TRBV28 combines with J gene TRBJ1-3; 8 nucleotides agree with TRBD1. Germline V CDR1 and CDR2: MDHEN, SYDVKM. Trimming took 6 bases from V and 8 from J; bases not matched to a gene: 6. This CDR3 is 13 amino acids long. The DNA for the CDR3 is TGTGCCAGCAGACAGGGGGTTCCCCACACCATATATTTT. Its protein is CASRQGVPHTIYF.

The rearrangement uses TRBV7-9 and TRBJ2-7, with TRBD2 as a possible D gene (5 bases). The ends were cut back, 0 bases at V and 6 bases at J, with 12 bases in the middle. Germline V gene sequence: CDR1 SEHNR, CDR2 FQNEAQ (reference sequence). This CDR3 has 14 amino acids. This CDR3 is CASSLAGEGSEQYF. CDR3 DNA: TGTGCCAGCAGCTTAGCTGGTGAGGGTTCCGAGCAGTACTTC.

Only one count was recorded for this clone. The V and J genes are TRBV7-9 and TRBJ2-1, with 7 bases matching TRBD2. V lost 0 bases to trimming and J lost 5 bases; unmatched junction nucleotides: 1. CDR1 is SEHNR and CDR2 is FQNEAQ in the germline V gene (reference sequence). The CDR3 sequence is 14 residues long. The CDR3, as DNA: TGTGCCAGCAGCTTAGCCGGGACTAACAATGAGCAGTTCTTC. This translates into CASSLAGTNNEQFF.

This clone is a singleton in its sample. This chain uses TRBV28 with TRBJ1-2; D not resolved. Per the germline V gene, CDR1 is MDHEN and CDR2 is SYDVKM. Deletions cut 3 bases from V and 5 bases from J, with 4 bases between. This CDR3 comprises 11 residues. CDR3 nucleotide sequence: TGTGCCAGCAGTTTCGTTTATGGCTACACCTTC. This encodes CASSFVYGYTF.

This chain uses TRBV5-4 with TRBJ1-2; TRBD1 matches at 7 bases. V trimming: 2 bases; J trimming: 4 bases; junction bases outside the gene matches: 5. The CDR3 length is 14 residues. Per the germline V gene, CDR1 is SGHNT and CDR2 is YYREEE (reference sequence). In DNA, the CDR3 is TGTGCCAGCAGCTTCTGGGACAGAGCCTATGGCTACACCTTC. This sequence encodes CASSFWDRAYGYTF.

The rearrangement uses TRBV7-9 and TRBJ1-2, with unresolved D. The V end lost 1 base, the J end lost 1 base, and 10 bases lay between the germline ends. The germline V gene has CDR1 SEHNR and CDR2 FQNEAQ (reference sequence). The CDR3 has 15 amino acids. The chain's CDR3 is CASSLGASFNYGYTF. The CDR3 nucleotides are TGTGCCAGCAGCTTAGGGGCCAGCTTTAACTATGGCTACACCTTC.

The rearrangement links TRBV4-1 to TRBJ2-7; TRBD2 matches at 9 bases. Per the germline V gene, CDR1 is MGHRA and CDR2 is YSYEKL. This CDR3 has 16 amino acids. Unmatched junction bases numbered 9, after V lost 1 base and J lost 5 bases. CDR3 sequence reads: CASSQAYGTSLDEQYF. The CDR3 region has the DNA TGCGCCAGCAGCCAAGCGTACGGGACTAGCCTGGACGAGCAGTACTTC.

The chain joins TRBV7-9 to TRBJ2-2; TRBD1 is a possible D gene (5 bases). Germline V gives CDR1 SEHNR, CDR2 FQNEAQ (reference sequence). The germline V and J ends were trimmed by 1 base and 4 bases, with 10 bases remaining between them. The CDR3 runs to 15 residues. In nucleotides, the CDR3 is TGTGCCAGCAGCTTAGGAGACAGATCCACCGGGGAGCTGTTTTTT. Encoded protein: CASSLGDRSTGELFF.

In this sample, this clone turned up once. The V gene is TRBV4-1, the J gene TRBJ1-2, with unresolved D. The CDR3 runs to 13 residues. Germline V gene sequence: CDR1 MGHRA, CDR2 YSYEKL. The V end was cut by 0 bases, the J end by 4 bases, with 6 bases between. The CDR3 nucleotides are TGCGCCAGCAGCCAAGATCGGAGCTATGGCTACACCTTC. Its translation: CASSQDRSYGYTF.

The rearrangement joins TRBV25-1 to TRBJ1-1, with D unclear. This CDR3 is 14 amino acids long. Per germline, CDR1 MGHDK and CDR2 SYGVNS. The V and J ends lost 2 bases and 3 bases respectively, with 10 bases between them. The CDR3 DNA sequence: TGTGCCAGCAGTGAAGTCGGAGGGCACACTGAAGCTTTCTTT. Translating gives CASSEVGGHTEAFF.

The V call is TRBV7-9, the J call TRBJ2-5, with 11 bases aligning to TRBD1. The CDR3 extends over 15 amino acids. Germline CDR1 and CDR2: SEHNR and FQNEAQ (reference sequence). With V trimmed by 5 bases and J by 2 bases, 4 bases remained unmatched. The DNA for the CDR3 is TGTGCCAGCAGCCGGACAGGGGGCGGACAAGAGACCCAGTACTTC. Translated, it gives CASSRTGGGQETQYF.

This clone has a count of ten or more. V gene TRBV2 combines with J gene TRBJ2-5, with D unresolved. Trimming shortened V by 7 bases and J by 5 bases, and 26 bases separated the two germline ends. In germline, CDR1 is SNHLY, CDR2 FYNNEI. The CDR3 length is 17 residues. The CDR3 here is CASISGWLGVQAETQYF. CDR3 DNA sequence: TGTGCCAGCATTTCGGGTTGGCTAGGAGTCCAAGCGGAGACCCAGTACTTC.

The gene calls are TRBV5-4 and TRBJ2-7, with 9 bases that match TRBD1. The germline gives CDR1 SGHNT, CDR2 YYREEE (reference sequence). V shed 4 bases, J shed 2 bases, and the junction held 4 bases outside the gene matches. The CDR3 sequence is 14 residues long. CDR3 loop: CASSPGQGPYEQYF. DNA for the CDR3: TGTGCCAGCAGCCCCGGACAGGGGCCCTACGAGCAGTACTTC.

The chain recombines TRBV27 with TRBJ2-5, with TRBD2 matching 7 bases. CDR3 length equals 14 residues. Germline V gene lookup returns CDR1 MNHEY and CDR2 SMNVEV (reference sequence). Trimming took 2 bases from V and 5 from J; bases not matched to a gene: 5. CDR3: CASSLDGGRETQYF. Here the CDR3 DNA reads TGTGCCAGCAGTTTAGACGGGGGGAGGGAGACCCAGTACTTC.

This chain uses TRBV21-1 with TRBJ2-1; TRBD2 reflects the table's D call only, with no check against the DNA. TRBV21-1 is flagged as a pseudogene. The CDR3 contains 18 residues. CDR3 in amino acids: CASSKAQRGPILNNEQFF. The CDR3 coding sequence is TGTGCCAGCAGCAAAGCCCAGCGGGGGCCAATATTAAACAATGAGCAGTTCTTC.

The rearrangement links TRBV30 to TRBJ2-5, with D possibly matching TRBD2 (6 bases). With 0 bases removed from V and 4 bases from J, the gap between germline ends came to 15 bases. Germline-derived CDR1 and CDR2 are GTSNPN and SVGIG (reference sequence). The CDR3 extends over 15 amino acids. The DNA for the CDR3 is TGTGCCTGGAGTGTACAACGGGGGAACCGAGAGACCCAGTACTTC. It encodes CAWSVQRGNRETQYF.

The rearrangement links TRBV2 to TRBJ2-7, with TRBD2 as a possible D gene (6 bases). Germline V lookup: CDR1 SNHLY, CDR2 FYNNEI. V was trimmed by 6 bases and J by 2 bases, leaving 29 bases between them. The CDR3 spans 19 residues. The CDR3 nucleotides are TGTGCCAGCAGGAGGGGCTCGAGGACTACCCTCAGGAGGGCCTACGAGCAGTACTTC. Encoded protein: CASRRGSRTTLRRAYEQYF.

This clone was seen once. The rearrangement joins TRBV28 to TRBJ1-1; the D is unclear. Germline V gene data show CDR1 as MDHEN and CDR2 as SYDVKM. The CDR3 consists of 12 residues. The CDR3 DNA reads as TGTGCAGCCGGGGTTTGGAACACTGAAGCTTTCTTT. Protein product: CAAGVWNTEAFF.

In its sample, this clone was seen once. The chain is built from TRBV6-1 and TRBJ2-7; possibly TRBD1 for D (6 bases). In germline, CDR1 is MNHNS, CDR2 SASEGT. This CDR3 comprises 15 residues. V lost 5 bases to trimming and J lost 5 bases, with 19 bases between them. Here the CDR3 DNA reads TGTGCCAGCAGTCTTACAGGGCCTTCAGGGAACGAGCAGTACTTC. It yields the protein CASSLTGPSGNEQYF.